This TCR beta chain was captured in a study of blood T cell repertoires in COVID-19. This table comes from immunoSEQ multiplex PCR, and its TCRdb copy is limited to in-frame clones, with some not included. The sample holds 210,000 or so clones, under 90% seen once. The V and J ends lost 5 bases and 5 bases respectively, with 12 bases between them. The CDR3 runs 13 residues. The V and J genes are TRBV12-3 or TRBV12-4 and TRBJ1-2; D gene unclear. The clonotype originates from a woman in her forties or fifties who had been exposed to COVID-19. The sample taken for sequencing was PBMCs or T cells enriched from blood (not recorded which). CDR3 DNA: TGTGCCAGCAGTCGAGGGAGTCCGTATGGCTACACCTTC. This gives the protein CASSRGSPYGYTF.